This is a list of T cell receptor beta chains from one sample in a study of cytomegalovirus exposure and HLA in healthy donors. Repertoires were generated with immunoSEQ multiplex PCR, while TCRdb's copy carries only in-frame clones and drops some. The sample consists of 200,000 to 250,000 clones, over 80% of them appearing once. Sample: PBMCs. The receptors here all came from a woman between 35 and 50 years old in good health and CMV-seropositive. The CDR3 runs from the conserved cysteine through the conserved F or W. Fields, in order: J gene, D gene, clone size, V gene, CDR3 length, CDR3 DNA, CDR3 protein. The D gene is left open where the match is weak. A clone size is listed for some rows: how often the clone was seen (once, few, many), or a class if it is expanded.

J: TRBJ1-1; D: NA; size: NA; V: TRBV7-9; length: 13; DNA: TGTGCCAGCAGCCAGCGGGGGAACACTGAAGCTTTCTTT; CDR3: CASSQRGNTEAFF
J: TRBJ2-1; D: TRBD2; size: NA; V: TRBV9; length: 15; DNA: TGTGCCAGCAGCGTAGGGACTAGCGACTACAATGAGCAGTTCTTC; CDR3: CASSVGTSDYNEQFF
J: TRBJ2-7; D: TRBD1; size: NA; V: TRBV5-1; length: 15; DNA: TGCGCCAGCAAGGGACAGGGGGCCGCCTCCTACGAGCAGTACTTC; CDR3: CASKGQGAASYEQYF
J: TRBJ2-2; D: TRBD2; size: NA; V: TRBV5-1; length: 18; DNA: TGCGCCAGCAGCTTGGTACCTAGCGGGACAGCACGGACCGGGGAGCTGTTTTTT; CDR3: CASSLVPSGTARTGELFF
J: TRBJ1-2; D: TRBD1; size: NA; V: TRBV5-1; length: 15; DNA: TGCGCCAGCAGCTTGGATCCGGACAGGGAGGGAGGCTACACCTTC; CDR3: CASSLDPDREGGYTF
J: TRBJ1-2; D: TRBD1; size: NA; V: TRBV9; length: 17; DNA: TGTGCCAGCAGCGTAATAGCAGGACAGGGTGGTGACTATGGCTACACCTTC; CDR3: CASSVIAGQGGDYGYTF
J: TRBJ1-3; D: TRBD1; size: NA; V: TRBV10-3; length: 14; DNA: TGTGCCATCAGTGGCGGACAGGGGCGGAACACCATATATTTT; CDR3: CAISGGQGRNTIYF
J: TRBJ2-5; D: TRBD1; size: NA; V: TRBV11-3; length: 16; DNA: TGTGCCAGCAGCTTAGGCTCTAACAGGGGACAAGAGACCCAGTACTTC; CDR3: CASSLGSNRGQETQYF
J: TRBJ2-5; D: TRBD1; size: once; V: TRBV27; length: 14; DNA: TGTGCCAGCTCTACAGGGGGCGGATTGAAGACCCAGTACTTC; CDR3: CASSTGGGLKTQYF
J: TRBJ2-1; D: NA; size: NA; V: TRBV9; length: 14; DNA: TGTGCCAGCAGCGTAGGAGGCTCCTACAATGAGCAGTTCTTC; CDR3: CASSVGGSYNEQFF